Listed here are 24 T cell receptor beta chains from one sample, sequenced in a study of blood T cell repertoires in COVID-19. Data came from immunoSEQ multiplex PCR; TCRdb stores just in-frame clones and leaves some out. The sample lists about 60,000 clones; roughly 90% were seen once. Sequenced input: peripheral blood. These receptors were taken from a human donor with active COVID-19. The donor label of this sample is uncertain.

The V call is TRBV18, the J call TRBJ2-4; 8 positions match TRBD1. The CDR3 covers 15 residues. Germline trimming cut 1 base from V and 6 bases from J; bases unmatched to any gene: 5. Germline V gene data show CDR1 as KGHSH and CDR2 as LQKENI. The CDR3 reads CASSPQTGVLNIQYF. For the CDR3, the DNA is TGTGCCAGCTCACCACAGACAGGGGTTTTAAACATTCAGTACTTC. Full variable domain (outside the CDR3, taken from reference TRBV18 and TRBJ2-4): NAGVMQNPRHLVRRRGQEARLRCSPMKGHSHVYWYRQLPEEGLKFMVYLQKENIIDESGMPKERFSAEFPKEGPSILRIQQVVRGDSAAYFCASSPQTGVLNIQYFGAGTRLSVL.

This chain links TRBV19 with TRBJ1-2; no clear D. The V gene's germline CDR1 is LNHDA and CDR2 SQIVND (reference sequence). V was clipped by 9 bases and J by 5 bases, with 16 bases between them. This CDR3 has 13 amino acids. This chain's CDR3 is CASKPGVYYGYTF. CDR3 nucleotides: TGTGCCAGCAAACCGGGAGTCTATTATGGCTACACCTTC.

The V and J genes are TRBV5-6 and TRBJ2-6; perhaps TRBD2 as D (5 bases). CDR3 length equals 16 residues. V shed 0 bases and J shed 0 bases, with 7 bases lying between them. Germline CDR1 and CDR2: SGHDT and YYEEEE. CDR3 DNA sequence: TGTGCCAGCAGCTTGGGGAGGAACTCTGGGGCCAACGTCCTGACTTTC. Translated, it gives CASSLGRNSGANVLTF.

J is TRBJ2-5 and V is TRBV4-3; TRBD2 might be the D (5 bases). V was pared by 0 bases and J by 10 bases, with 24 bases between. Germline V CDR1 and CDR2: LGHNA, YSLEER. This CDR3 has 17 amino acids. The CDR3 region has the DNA TGCGCCAGCAGCCAAGATCTGGCGGGCGCCCAGGATGGGGACCAGTACTTC. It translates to CASSQDLAGAQDGDQYF.

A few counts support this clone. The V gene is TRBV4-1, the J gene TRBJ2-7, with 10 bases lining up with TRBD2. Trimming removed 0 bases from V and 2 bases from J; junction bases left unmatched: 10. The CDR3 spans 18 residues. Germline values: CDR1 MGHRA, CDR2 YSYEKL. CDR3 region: CASSQELAGTRPPYEQYF. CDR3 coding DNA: TGCGCCAGCAGCCAAGAACTAGCGGGAACTAGACCTCCCTACGAGCAGTACTTC.

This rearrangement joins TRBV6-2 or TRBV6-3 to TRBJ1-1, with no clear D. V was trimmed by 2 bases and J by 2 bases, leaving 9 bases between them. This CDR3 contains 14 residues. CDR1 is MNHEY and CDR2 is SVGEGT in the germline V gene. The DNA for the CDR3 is TGTGCCAGCAGTTACCCCTCAGGTAACACTGAAGCTTTCTTT. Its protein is CASSYPSGNTEAFF.

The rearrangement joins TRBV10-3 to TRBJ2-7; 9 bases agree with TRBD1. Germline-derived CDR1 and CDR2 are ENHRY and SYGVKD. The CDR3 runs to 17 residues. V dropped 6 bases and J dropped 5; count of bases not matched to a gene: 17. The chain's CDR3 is CAIRDPGQGTFTNEQYV. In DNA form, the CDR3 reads TGTGCCATCAGAGATCCGGGACAGGGTACCTTTACTAACGAGCAGTACGTC.

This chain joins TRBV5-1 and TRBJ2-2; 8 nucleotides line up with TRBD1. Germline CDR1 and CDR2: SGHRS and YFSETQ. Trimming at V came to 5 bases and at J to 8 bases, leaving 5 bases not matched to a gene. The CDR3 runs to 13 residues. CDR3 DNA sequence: TGCGCCAGCAGACCTCAGGGGGCAGGGGAGCTGTTTTTT. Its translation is CASRPQGAGELFF.

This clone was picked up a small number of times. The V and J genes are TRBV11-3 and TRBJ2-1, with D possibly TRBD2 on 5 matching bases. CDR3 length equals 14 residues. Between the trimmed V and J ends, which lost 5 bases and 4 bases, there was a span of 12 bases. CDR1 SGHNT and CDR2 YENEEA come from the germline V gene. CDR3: CASSARTDYNEQFF. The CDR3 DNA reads TGTGCCAGCAGCGCCCGGACTGATTACAATGAGCAGTTCTTC. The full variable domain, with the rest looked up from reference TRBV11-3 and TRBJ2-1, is EAGVVQSPRYKIIEKKQPVAFWCNPISGHNTLYWYLQNLGQGPELLIRYENEEAVDDSQLPKDRFSAERLKGVDSTLKIQPAELGDSAVYLCASSARTDYNEQFFGPGTRLTVL.

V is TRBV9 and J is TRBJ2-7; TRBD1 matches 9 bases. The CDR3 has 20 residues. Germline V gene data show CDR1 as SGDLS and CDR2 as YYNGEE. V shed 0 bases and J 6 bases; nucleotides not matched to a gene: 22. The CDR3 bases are TGTGCCAGCAGCGTAGCCCTCGGGACAGGGACTCTCTCGAGTTTGTCCGAGCAGTACTTC. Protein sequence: CASSVALGTGTLSSLSEQYF.

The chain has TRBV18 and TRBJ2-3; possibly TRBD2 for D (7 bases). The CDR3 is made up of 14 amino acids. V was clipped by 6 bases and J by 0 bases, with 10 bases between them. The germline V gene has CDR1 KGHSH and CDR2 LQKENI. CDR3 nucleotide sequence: TGTGCCAGCTCGCGGGGGCCTAGCACAGATACGCAGTATTTT. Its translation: CASSRGPSTDTQYF. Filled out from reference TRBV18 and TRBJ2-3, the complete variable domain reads NAGVMQNPRHLVRRRGQEARLRCSPMKGHSHVYWYRQLPEEGLKFMVYLQKENIIDESGMPKERFSAEFPKEGPSILRIQQVVRGDSAAYFCASSRGPSTDTQYFGPGTRLTVL.

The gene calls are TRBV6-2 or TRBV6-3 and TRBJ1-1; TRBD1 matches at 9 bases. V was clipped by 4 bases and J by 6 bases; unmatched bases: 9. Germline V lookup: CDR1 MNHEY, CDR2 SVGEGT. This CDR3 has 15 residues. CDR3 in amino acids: CASSSLTGTGPEAFF. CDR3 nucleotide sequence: TGTGCCAGCAGTTCCTTGACCGGGACAGGGCCTGAAGCTTTCTTT.

The CDR3: CASSEGGYTEAFF. The CDR3 DNA reads TGTGCCAGCAGTGAGGGGGGTTACACTGAAGCTTTCTTT. J is TRBJ1-1 and V is TRBV2; D perhaps matches TRBD1 (5 bases). From germline, CDR1 is SNHLY and CDR2 FYNNEI. V lost 3 bases to trimming and J lost 3 bases, with 8 bases between them. This CDR3 comprises 13 residues.

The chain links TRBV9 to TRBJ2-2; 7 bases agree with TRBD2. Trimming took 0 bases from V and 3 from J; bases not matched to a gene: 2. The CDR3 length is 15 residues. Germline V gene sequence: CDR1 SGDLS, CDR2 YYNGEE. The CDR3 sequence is CASSVGGGDTGELFF. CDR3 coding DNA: TGTGCCAGCAGCGTAGGGGGAGGGGACACCGGGGAGCTGTTTTTT.

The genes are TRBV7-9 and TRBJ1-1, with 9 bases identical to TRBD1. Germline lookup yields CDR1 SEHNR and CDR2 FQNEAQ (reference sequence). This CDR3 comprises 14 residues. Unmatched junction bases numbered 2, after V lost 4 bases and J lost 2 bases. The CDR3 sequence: CASSSDRGNTEAFF. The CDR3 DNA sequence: TGTGCCAGCAGCTCGGACAGGGGTAACACTGAAGCTTTCTTT.

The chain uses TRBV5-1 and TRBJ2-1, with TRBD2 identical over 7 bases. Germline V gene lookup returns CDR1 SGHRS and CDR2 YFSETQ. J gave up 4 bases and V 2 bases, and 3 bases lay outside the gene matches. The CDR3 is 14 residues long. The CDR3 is CASSLAGFYNEQFF. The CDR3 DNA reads TGCGCCAGCAGCTTAGCGGGGTTTTACAATGAGCAGTTCTTC.

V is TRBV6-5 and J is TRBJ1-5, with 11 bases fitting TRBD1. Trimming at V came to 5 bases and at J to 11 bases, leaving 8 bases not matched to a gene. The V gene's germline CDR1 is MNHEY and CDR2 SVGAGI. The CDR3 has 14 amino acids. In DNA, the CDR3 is TGTGCCAGCAGTCCCGGACAGGGGGCGGGGGCCCAGCATTTT. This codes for CASSPGQGAGAQHF.

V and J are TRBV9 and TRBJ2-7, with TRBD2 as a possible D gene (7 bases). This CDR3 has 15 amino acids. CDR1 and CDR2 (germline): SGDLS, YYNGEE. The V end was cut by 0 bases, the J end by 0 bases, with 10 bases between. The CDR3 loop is CASSVDGGASYEQYF. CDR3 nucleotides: TGTGCCAGCAGCGTAGATGGGGGGGCCTCCTACGAGCAGTACTTC.

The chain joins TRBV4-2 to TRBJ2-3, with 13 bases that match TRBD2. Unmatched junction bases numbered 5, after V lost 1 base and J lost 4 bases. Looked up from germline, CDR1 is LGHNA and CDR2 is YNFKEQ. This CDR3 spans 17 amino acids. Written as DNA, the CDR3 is TGTGCCAGCAGCCAAGCACTAGCGGGGGGGCAATCAGATACGCAGTATTTT. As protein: CASSQALAGGQSDTQYF.

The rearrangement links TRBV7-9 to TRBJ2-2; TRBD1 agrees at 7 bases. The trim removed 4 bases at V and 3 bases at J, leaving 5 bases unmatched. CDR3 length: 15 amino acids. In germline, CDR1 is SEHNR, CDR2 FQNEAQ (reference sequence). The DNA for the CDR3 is TGTGCCAGCAGCTCTGACAGGGAGTACACCGGGGAGCTGTTTTTT. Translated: CASSSDREYTGELFF.

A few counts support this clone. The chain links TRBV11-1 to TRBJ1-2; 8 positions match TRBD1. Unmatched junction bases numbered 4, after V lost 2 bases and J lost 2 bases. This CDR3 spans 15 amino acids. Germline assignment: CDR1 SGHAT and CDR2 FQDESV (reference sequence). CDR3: CASSLTRTGNYGYTF. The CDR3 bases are TGTGCCAGCAGCTTAACCCGGACAGGGAACTATGGCTACACCTTC.

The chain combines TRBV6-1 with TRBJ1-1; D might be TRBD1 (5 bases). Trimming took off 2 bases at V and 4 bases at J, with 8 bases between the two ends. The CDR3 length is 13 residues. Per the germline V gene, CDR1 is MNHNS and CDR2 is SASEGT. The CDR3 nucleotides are TGTGCCAGCAGTGAAAAAGGGGTCACTGAAGCTTTCTTT. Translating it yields CASSEKGVTEAFF.

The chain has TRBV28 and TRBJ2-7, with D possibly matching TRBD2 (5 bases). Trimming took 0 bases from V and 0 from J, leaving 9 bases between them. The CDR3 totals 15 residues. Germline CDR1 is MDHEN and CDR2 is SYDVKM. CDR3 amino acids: CASSLWRVSSYEQYF. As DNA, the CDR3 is TGTGCCAGCAGTTTATGGAGGGTCAGCTCCTACGAGCAGTACTTC.

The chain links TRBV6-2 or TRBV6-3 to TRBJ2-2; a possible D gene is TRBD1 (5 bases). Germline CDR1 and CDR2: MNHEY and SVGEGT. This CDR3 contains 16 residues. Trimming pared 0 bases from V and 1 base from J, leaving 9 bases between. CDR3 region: CASSYSWTLNTGELFF. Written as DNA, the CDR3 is TGTGCCAGCAGTTACTCGTGGACACTGAACACCGGGGAGCTGTTTTTT.